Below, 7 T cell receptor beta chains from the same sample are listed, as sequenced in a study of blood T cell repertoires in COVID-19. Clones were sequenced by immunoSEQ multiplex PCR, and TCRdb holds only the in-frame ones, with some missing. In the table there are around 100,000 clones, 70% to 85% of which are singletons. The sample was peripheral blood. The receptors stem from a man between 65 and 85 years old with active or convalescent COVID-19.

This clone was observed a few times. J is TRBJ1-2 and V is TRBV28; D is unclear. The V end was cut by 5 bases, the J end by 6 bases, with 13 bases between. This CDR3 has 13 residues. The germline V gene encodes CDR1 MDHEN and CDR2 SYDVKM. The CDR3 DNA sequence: TGTGCCAGCAGTCAAAATTGGGAGGATGGCTACACCTTC. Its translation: CASSQNWEDGYTF.

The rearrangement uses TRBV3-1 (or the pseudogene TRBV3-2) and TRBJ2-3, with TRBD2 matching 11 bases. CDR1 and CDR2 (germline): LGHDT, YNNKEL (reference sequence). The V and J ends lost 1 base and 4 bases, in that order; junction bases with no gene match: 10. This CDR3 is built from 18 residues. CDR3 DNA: TGTGCCAGCAGCCAAGTTTCCCCTAGCGGGAGGCGGGCAGATACGCAGTATTTT. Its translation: CASSQVSPSGRRADTQYF.

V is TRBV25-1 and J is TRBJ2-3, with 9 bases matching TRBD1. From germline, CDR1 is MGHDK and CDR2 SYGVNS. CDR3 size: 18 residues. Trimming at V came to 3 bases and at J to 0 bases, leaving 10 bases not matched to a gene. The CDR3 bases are TGTGCCAGCAGTGATTCCCGTCCGGGACAGGGTAGCACAGATACGCAGTATTTT. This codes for CASSDSRPGQGSTDTQYF.

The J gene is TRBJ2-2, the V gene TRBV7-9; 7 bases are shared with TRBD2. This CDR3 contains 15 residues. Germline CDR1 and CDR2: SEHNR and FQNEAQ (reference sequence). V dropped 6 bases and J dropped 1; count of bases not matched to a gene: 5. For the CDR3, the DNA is TGTGCCAGCAGTTGGGACTACCTGAACACCGGGGAGCTGTTTTTT. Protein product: CASSWDYLNTGELFF. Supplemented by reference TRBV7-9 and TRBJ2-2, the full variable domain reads DTGVSQNPRHKITKRGQNVTFRCDPISEHNRLYWYRQTLGQGPEFLTYFQNEAQLEKSRLLSDRFSAERPKGSFSTLEIQRTEQGDSAMYLCASSWDYLNTGELFFGEGSRLTVL.

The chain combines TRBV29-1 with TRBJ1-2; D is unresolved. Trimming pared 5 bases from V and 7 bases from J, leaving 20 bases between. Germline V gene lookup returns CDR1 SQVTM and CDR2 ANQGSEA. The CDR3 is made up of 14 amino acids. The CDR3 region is CSVRSYSRLGGYTF. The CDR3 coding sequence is TGCAGCGTTCGATCATACAGTCGCCTGGGTGGCTACACCTTC.

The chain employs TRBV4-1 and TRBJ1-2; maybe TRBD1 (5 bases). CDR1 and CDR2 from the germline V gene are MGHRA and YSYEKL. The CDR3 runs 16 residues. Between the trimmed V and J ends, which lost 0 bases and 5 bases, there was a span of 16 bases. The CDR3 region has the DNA TGCGCCAGCAGCCAAGATAGGAGGGGTTCTTATTATGGCTACACCTTC. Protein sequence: CASSQDRRGSYYGYTF.

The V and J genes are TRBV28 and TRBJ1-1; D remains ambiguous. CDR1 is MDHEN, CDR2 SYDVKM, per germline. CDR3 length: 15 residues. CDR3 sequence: CGRKGWLEKNTEAFF. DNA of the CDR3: TGTGGGAGGAAGGGATGGTTGGAGAAGAACACTGAAGCTTTCTTT.